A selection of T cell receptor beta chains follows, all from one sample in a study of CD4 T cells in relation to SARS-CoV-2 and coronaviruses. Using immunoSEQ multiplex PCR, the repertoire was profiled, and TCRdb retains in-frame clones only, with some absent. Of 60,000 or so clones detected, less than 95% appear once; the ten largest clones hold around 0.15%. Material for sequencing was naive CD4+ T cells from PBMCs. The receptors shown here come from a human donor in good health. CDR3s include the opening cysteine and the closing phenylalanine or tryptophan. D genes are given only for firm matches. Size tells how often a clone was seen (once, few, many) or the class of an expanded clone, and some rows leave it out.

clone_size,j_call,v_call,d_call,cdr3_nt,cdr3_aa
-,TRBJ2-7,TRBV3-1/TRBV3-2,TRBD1,TGTGCCAGCAGCTATGCAGGGACAGACTACGAGCAGTACTTC,CASSYAGTDYEQYF
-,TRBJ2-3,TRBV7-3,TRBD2,TGTGCCAGCAGCTTAACCGGTTTGGGCTTGGGGACTAGCGGGAAGCGCACAGATACGCAGTATTTT,CASSLTGLGLGTSGKRTDTQYF
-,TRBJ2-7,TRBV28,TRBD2,TGTGCCAGCAGTGAGACTAGCGGGAGCCTCCACGAGCAGTACTTC,CASSETSGSLHEQYF
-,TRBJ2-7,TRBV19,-,TGTGCCAGTAGTATAGAAGGGGGCTACGAGCAGTACTTC,CASSIEGGYEQYF
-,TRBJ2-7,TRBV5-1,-,TGCGCCAGCAGCCCAGACAGCCCCTACGAGCAGTACTTC,CASSPDSPYEQYF
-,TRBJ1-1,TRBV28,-,TGTGCCAGCAGTTTTAATCGGGGAAAGGGCGGCACTGAAGCTTTCTTT,CASSFNRGKGGTEAFF
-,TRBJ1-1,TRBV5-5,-,TGTGCCAGCAGCTGGGACCCGGGACGGATGAACACTGAAGCTTTCTTT,CASSWDPGRMNTEAFF
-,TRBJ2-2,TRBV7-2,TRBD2,TGTGCCAGCAGCTATACTAGCGGGAGTGTCACCGGGGAGCTGTTTTTT,CASSYTSGSVTGELFF
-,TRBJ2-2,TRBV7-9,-,TGTGCCAGCAGCTTAACCCAGAACACCGGGGAGCTGTTTTTT,CASSLTQNTGELFF
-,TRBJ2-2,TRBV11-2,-,TGTGCCAGCAGCTTAGATCGGTACCAGGGCGACGGGGAGCTGTTTTTT,CASSLDRYQGDGELFF
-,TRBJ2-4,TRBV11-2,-,TGTGCCAGCAGCCCCACGGGAAACATTCAGTACTTC,CASSPTGNIQYF
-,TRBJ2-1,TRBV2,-,TGTGCCAGCAAGGATGTCAACAATGAGCAGTTCTTC,CASKDVNNEQFF
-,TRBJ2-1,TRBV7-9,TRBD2,TGTGCCAGCCTTCGGGAGGGGACTAGCGGCTACAATGAGCAGTTCTTC,CASLREGTSGYNEQFF
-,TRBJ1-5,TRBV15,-,TGTGCCACCAGCAGAGATCTGAAGGCAGGGGTAAGTCAGCCCCAGCATTTT,CATSRDLKAGVSQPQHF
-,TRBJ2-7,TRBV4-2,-,TGTGCCAGCAGCCACACTAGGGGACGACAGAACTCCTACGAGCAGTACTTC,CASSHTRGRQNSYEQYF
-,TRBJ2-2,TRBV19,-,TGTGCCAGTAGTATTCACACCGGGGAGCTGTTTTTT,CASSIHTGELFF
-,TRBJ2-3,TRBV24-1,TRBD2,TGTGCCACCAGGACTAGCGGGAGCACAGATACGCAGTATTTT,CATRTSGSTDTQYF
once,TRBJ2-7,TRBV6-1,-,TGTGCCAGCAGTGAATTAGGGGCAGGAGTGGGTCGGTTACTAGCCTACGAGCAGTACTTC,CASSELGAGVGRLLAYEQYF
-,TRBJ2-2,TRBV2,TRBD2,TGTGCCAGCAGTGTGAGCGGGAGTGGGCCCGGGGAGCTGTTTTTT,CASSVSGSGPGELFF
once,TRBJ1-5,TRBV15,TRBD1,TGTGCCACCAGGATCGGGACAGGAGCTAGCAATCAGCCCCAGCATTTT,CATRIGTGASNQPQHF
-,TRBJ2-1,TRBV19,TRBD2,TGTGCCAGTAGTATAGATACCCTCGGGACTAGCGGAAAGAGCTCCTACAATGAGCAGTTCTTC,CASSIDTLGTSGKSSYNEQFF
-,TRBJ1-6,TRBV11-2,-,TGTGCCAGCAGCTTGGCTAGGGGCAATTCACCCCTCCACTTT,CASSLARGNSPLHF
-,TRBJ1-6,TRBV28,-,TGTGCCAGCAGTTTCCCCGGCTCACCCCTCCACTTT,CASSFPGSPLHF
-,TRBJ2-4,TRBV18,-,TGTGCCAGCTCACCGACTCCGACTAGTACGGTCTTTTACTTC,CASSPTPTSTVFYF
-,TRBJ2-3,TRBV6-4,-,TGTGCCAGCCAGGGGGGACCCTTAGATACGCAGTATTTT,CASQGGPLDTQYF
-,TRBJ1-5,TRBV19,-,TGTGCCAGTAGTAAGATCTCGGCGGGGAGCAATCAGCCCCAGCATTTT,CASSKISAGSNQPQHF
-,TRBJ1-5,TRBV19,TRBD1,TGTGCCAGTAGTTCCCAGGACAGGGGCGTCAATCAGCCCCAGCATTTT,CASSSQDRGVNQPQHF
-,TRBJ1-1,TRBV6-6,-,TGTGCCAGCAACCAAATCTTCGCCCGGGAAGCTTTCTTT,CASNQIFAREAFF